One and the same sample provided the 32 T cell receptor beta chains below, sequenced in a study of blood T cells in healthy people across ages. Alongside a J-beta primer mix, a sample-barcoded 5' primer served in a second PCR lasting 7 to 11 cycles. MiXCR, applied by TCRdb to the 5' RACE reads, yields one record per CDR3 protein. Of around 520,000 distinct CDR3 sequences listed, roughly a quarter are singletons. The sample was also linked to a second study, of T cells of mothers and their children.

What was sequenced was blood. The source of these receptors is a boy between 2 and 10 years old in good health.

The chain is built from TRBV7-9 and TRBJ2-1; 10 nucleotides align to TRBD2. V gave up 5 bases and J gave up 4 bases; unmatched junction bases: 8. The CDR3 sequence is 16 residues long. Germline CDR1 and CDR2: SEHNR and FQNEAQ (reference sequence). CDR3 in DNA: TGTGCCAGCAGCCGGGGGACTAGCGCAAAGTACAATGAGCAGTTCTTC. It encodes CASSRGTSAKYNEQFF.

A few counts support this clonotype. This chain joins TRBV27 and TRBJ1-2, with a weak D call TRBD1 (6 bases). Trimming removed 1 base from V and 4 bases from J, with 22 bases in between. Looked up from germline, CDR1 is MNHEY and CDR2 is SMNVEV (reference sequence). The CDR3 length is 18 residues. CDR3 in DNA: TGTGCCAGCAGTTTATTCGGGGGTACGACAGGACATATCTATGGCTACACCTTC. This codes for CASSLFGGTTGHIYGYTF.

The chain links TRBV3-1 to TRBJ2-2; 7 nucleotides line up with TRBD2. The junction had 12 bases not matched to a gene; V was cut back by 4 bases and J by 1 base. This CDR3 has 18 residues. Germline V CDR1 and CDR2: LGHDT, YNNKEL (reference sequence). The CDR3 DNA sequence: TGTGCCAGCAGCCCCCTAGGCGGGGGTGAGGGGAACACCGGGGAGCTGTTTTTT. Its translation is CASSPLGGGEGNTGELFF.

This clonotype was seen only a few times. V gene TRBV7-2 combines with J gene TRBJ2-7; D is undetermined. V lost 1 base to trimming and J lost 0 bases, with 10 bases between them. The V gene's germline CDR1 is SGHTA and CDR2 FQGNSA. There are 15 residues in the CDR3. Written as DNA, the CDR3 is TGTGCCAGCAGCTTAGAACGCTACCTCTCCTACGAGCAGTACTTC. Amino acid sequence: CASSLERYLSYEQYF.

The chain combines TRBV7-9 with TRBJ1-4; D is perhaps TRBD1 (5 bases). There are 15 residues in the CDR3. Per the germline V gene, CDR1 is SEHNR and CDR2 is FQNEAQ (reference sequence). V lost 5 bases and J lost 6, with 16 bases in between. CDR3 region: CASSPNGGFDEKLFF. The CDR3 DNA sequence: TGTGCCAGCAGCCCCAATGGGGGGTTCGATGAAAAACTGTTTTTT. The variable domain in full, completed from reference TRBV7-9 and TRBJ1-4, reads DTGVSQNPRHKITKRGQNVTFRCDPISEHNRLYWYRQTLGQGPEFLTYFQNEAQLEKSRLLSDRFSAERPKGSFSTLEIQRTEQGDSAMYLCASSPNGGFDEKLFFGSGTQLSVL.

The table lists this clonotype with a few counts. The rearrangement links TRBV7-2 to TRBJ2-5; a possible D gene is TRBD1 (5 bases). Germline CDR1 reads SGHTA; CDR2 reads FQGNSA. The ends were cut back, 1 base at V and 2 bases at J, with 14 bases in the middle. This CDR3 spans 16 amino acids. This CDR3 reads CASSLGQTIWQETQYF. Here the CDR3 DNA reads TGTGCCAGCAGCTTAGGACAGACAATTTGGCAAGAGACCCAGTACTTC.

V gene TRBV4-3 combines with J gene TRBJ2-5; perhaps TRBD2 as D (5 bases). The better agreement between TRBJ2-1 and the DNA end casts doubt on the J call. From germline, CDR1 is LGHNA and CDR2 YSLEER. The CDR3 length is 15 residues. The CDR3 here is CASSQVSGGNNEQFF. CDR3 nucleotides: TGCGCCAGCAGCCAAGTAAGCGGAGGTAACAATGAGCAGTTCTTC.

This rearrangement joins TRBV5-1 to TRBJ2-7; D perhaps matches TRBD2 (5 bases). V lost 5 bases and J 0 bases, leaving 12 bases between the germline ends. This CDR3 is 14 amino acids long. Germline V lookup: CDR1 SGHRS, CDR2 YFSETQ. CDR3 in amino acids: CASRADGNSYEQYF. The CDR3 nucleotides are TGCGCCAGCAGGGCCGACGGGAACTCCTACGAGCAGTACTTC.

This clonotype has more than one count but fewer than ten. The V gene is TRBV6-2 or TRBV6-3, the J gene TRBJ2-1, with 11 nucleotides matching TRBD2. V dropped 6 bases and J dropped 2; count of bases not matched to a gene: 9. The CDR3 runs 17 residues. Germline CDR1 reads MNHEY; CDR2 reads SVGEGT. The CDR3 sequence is CASRRLAGQHPYNEQFF. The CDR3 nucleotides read TGTGCCAGCAGGCGACTAGCGGGACAACACCCCTACAATGAGCAGTTCTTC.

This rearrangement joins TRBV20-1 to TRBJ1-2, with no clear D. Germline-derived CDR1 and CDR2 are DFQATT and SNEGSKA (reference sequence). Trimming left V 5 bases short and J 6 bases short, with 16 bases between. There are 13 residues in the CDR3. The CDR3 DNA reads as TGCAGTGCTCCGTTAGTTGTCGGGAATGGCTACACCTTC. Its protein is CSAPLVVGNGYTF.

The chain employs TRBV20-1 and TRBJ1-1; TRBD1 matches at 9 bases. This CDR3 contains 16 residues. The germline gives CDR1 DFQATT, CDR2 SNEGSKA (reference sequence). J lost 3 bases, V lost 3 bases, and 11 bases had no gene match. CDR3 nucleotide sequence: TGCAGTGCTAGGGACCAGAAGACAGGGGGGTACACTGAAGCTTTCTTT. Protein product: CSARDQKTGGYTEAFF.

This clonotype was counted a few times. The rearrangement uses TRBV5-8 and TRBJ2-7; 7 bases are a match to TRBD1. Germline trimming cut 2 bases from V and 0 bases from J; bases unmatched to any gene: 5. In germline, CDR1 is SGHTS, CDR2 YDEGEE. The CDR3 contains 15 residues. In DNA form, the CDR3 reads TGTGCCAGCAGCTTTGGACAGGAAAACTCCTACGAGCAGTACTTC. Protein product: CASSFGQENSYEQYF.

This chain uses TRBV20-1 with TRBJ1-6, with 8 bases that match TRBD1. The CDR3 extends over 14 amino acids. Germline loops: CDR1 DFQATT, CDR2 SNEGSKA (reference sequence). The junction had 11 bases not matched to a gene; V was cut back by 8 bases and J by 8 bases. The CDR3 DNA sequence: TGCAGTCCGAGGGGGGGACAGGATTATTCACCCCTCCACTTT. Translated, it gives CSPRGGQDYSPLHF.

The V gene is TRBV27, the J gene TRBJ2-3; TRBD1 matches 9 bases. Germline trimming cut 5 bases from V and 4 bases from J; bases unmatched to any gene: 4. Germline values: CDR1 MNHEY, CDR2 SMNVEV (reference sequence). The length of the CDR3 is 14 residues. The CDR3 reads CASSTGTGSDTQYF. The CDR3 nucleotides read TGTGCCAGCAGTACCGGGACAGGGTCAGATACGCAGTATTTT.

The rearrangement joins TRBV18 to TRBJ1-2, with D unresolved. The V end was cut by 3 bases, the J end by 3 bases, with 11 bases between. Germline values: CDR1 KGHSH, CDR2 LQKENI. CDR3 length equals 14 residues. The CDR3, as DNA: TGTGCCAGCTCACCTGGAGGACGAGACTATGGCTACACCTTC. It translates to CASSPGGRDYGYTF.

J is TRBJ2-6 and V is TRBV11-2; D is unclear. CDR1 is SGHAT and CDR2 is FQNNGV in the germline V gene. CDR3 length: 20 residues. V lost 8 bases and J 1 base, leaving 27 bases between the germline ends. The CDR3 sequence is CASFSLRRLSPVSGANVLTF. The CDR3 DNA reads TGTGCCAGCTTTTCTCTACGGAGACTCTCACCCGTATCTGGGGCCAACGTCCTGACTTTC.

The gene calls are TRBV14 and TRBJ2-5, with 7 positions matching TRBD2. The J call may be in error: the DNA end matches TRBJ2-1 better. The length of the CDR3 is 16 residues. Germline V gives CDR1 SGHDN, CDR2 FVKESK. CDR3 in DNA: TGTGCCAGCAGCCATTTAAGCGGGAAGACCTACAATGAGCAGTTCTTC. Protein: CASSHLSGKTYNEQFF.

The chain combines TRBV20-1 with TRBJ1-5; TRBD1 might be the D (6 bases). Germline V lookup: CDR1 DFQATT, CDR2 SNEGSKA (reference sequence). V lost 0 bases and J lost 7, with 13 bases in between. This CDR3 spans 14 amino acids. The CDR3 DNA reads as TGCAGTGCTAGAGATAGCGGGGGGCAACAGCCCCAGCATTTT. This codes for CSARDSGGQQPQHF.

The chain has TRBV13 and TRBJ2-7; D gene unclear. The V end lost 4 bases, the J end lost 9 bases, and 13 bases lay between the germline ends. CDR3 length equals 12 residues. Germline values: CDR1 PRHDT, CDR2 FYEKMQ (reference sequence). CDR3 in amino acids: CASSYGNRRQYF. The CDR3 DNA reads TGTGCCAGCAGCTATGGTAACCGCCGGCAGTACTTC.

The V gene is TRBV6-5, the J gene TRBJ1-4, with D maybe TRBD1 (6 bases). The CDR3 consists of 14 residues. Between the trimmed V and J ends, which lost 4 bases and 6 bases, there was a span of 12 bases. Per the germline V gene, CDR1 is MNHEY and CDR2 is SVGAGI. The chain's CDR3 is CASSFRQVDEKLFF. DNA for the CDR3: TGTGCCAGCAGTTTTCGACAGGTTGATGAAAAACTGTTTTTT.

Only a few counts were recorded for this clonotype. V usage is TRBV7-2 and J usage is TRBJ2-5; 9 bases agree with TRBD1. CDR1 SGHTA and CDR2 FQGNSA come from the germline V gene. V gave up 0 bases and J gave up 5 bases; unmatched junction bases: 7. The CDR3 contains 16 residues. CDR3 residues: CASSLALGTGMETQYF. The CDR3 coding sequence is TGTGCCAGCAGCTTAGCCTTAGGGACAGGGATGGAGACCCAGTACTTC.

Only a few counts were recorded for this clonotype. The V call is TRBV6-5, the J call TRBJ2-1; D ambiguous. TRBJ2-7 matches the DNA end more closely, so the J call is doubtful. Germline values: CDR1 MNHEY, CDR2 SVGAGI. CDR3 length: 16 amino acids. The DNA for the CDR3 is TGTGCCAGCAGTTACGACTTGGCGAGTAGAGTGTACGAGCAGTACTTC. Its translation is CASSYDLASRVYEQYF.

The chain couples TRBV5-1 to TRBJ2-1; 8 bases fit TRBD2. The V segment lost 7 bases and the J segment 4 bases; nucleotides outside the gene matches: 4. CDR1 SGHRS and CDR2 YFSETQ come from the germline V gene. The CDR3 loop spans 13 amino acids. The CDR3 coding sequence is TGCGCCAGCGGTGGGACTAGATACAATGAGCAGTTCTTC. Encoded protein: CASGGTRYNEQFF.

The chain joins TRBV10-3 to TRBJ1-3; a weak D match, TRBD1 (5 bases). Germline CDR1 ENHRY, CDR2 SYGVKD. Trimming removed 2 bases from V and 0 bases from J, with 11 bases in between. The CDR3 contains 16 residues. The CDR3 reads CAISEGAAHSGNTIYF. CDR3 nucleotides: TGTGCCATCAGTGAGGGGGCGGCTCACTCTGGAAACACCATATATTTT.

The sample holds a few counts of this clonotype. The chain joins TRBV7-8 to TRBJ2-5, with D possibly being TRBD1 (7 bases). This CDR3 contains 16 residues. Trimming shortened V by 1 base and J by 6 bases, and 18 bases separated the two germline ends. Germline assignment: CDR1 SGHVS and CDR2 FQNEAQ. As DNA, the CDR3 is TGTGCCAGCAGCTTAGGGGTAGGGACAGCGGGTCAGACCCAGTACTTC. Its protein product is CASSLGVGTAGQTQYF.

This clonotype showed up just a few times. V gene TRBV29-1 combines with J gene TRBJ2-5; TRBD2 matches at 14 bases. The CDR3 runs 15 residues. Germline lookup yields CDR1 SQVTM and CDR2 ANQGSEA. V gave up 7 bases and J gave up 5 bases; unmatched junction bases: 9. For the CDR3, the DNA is TGCAGCGCCAAGGGACTAGCGGGGGCGGGTGAGACCCAGTACTTC. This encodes CSAKGLAGAGETQYF.

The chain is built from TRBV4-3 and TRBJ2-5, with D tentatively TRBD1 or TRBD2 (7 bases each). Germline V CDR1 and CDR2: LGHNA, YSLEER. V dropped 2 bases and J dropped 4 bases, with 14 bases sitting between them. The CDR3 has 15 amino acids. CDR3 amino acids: CASSQQTGRAETQYF. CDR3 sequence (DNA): TGCGCCAGCAGCCAACAGACAGGGAGGGCAGAGACCCAGTACTTC.

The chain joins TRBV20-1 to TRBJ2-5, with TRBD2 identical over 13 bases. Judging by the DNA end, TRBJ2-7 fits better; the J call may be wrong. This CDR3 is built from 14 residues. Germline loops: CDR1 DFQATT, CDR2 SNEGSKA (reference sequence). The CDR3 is CSARPGLAGNEQYF. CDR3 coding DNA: TGCAGTGCGCGCCCGGGACTAGCGGGAAACGAGCAGTACTTC.

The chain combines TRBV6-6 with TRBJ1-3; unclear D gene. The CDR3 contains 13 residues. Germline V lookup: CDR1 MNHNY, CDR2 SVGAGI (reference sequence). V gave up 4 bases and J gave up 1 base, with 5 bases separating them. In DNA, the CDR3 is TGTGCCAGCAGTTGGGGATCTGGAAACACCATATATTTT. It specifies CASSWGSGNTIYF.

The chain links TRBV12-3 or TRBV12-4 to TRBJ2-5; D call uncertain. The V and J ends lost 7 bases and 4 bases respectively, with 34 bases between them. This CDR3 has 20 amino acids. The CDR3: CASTLRKGYLGTLNGETQYF. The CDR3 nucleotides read TGTGCCAGCACCCTCAGGAAAGGGTATTTGGGAACTTTGAATGGAGAGACCCAGTACTTC.

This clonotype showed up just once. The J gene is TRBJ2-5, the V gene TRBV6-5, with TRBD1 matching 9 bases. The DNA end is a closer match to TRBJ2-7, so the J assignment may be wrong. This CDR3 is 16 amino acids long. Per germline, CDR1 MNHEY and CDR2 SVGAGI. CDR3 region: CASRAGTGSYPYEQYF. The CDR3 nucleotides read TGTGCCAGCAGGGCCGGGACAGGGAGCTACCCCTACGAGCAGTACTTC.

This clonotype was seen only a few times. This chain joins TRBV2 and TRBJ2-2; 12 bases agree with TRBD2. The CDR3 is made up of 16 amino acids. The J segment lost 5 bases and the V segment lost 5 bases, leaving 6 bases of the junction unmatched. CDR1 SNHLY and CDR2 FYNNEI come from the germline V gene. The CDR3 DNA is TGTGCCAGCAGTTTTACCGGGACTAGCGGGACCGGGGAGCTGTTTTTT. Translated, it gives CASSFTGTSGTGELFF.